These T cell receptor beta chains were read from a single sample in a study of beta chain features in type 1 diabetes. Profiled with immunoSEQ multiplex PCR; TCRdb holds only in-frame clones, not every one. Among around 240,000 clones, 9.6% were seen once, and the ten largest hold about 0.037%. The sample comprised naive CD4+ T cells from blood. The receptors here all came from a woman under 30 in good health. The CDR3 runs from the conserved cysteine through the conserved F or W. The order of the fields is J gene, V gene, D gene, clone size, CDR3 DNA, CDR3 protein. The D gene is left open where the match is weak. Clone size, where shown, is once, few, many, or a class for clones that have expanded.

J: TRBJ2-1; V: TRBV2; D: .; size: few; DNA: TGTGCCAGCAGCGGGAGCCCCTACAATGAGCAGTTCTTC; CDR3: CASSGSPYNEQFF
J: TRBJ2-7; V: TRBV19; D: .; size: .; DNA: TGTGCCAGTAGCACGACAGGTGTCGAGCAGTACTTC; CDR3: CASSTTGVEQYF
J: TRBJ1-2; V: TRBV7-2; D: .; size: .; DNA: TGTGCCAGCAGCTTAGCCAGGGTGGATGGCTACACCTTC; CDR3: CASSLARVDGYTF
J: TRBJ1-1; V: TRBV7-7; D: TRBD1; size: .; DNA: TGTGCTAGCAGCCAGGACAGGGACACTGAAGCTTTCTTT; CDR3: CASSQDRDTEAFF
J: TRBJ1-5; V: TRBV6-6; D: .; size: few; DNA: TGTGCCAGCATAGGACCCGAGGGACAGCCCCAGCATTTT; CDR3: CASIGPEGQPQHF
J: TRBJ2-7; V: TRBV29-1; D: TRBD1; size: .; DNA: TGCAGCGTTGGAGGGGGTGTGGGACAGGGATCACGCGAGCAGTACTTC; CDR3: CSVGGGVGQGSREQYF
J: TRBJ2-7; V: TRBV9; D: .; size: few; DNA: TGTGCCAGCAGCTCTACGGCACAGGGATTCTACGAGCAGTACTTC; CDR3: CASSSTAQGFYEQYF
J: TRBJ2-5; V: TRBV11-2; D: .; size: .; DNA: TGTGCCAGCGGAAAGGTTAAGGGGGGGCCGTGGGAGACCCAGTACTTC; CDR3: CASGKVKGGPWETQYF
J: TRBJ1-2; V: TRBV28; D: .; size: many; DNA: TGTGCCAGCGGAGCCTCTTATGGCTACACCTTC; CDR3: CASGASYGYTF
J: TRBJ1-1; V: TRBV19; D: .; size: .; DNA: TGTGCCAGTAGGCCCGCGGGACCTACTGAAGCTTTCTTT; CDR3: CASRPAGPTEAFF
J: TRBJ2-6; V: TRBV5-1; D: .; size: few; DNA: TGCGCCAGCAGCCCCGGTGCTCGGGGATGGGATGGAGTATCTGGGGCCAACGTCCTGACTTTC; CDR3: CASSPGARGWDGVSGANVLTF
J: TRBJ2-1; V: TRBV5-4; D: TRBD2; size: few; DNA: TGTGCCAGCAGCTTGGGGGGCGGGAGCAATGAGCAGTTCTTC; CDR3: CASSLGGGSNEQFF
J: TRBJ1-2; V: TRBV30; D: TRBD1; size: few; DNA: TGTGCCTGGAGCCGAAGCCCGGGACAGGGGCTCTATGGCTACACCTTC; CDR3: CAWSRSPGQGLYGYTF
J: TRBJ2-7; V: TRBV15; D: .; size: few; DNA: TGTGCCACCAGCAGAGTCAGGGTCGACTACGAGCAGTACTTC; CDR3: CATSRVRVDYEQYF
J: TRBJ2-7; V: TRBV6-6; D: .; size: few; DNA: TGTGCCAGCAGTTCTTGGCAGGAAAAGACCTACGAGCAGTACTTC; CDR3: CASSSWQEKTYEQYF
J: TRBJ1-1; V: TRBV4-2; D: .; size: few; DNA: TGTGCCAGCAGTCGAGGACAGAACACTGAAGCTTTCTTT; CDR3: CASSRGQNTEAFF
J: TRBJ2-1; V: TRBV2; D: .; size: few; DNA: TGTGCCAGCAGACCCGACAGTCGGAACAATGAGCAGTTCTTC; CDR3: CASRPDSRNNEQFF
J: TRBJ1-2; V: TRBV2; D: TRBD1; size: few; DNA: TGTGCCAGCAGTGAAGAGGGGGCGGGTTATGGCTACACCTTC; CDR3: CASSEEGAGYGYTF
J: TRBJ1-1; V: TRBV11-2; D: .; size: few; DNA: TGTGCCAGCAGCTTTTCAGGGGCAGGGGAAGCTTTCTTT; CDR3: CASSFSGAGEAFF
J: TRBJ2-5; V: TRBV5-6; D: TRBD2; size: .; DNA: TGTGCCAGCAGCTTGAGCACTAGCGGGGGCGGGGTAGAGACCCAGTACTTC; CDR3: CASSLSTSGGGVETQYF
J: TRBJ2-7; V: TRBV30; D: .; size: .; DNA: TGTGCCTCAACGGAACAGAGCTCCTACGAGCAGTACTTC; CDR3: CASTEQSSYEQYF
J: TRBJ2-1; V: TRBV9; D: .; size: few; DNA: TGTGCCAGCAGCGTAGCTACGGGAGGGGGCGCGTTTGTCAATGAGCAGTTCTTC; CDR3: CASSVATGGGAFVNEQFF